The 27 T cell receptor beta chains presented below share a single source sample, sequenced in a study of cytomegalovirus exposure and HLA in healthy donors. The PCR was carried out with 60 Vbeta primers and 13 Jbeta primers. Sequenced by immunoSEQ multiplex PCR; TCRdb stores in-frame clones only, minus some. The table shows some 130,000 clones, with about 80% occurring only once. The material sequenced was PBMCs. The source of these receptors is a man aged 35 to 55 in good health and CMV-seropositive.

The genes are TRBV30 and TRBJ1-4; D gene ambiguous. Looked up from germline, CDR1 is GTSNPN and CDR2 is SVGIG (reference sequence). This CDR3 is 14 amino acids long. Trimming stripped 7 bases from V and 4 bases from J, with 16 bases between. The CDR3 region has the DNA TGTGCCTTCACGGGAGGCCTTTATAATGAAAAACTGTTTTTT. Protein product: CAFTGGLYNEKLFF.

The V call is TRBV28, the J call TRBJ1-2, with unresolved D. V lost 7 bases and J 5 bases, leaving 14 bases between the germline ends. CDR3 size: 13 residues. CDR1 is MDHEN, CDR2 SYDVKM, per germline. The CDR3: CASTLVSGYGYTF. CDR3 in DNA: TGTGCCAGCACCCTTGTCTCCGGGTATGGCTACACCTTC.

This sequence joins TRBV2 and TRBJ1-3, with D uncertain. This CDR3 region has 14 residues. Trimming left V 6 bases short and J 0 bases short, with 9 bases between. CDR1 SNHLY and CDR2 FYNNEI come from the germline V gene. The DNA for the CDR3 is TGTGCCAGCAGGTACTCGAGCTCTGGAAACACCATATATTTT. It encodes CASRYSSSGNTIYF.

The chain carries TRBV30 and TRBJ2-7; 9 positions match TRBD2. The CDR3 runs 16 residues. The V gene's germline CDR1 is GTSNPN and CDR2 SVGIG (reference sequence). Losses at the gene ends were 1 base for V and 1 base for J; bases not matched to a gene: 8. This CDR3 is CAWSARLAVRSYEQYF. CDR3 bases: TGTGCCTGGAGTGCCAGACTAGCGGTACGTTCCTACGAGCAGTACTTC.

The rearrangement links TRBV25-1 to TRBJ2-7; 11 positions agree with TRBD2. Germline V gene lookup returns CDR1 MGHDK and CDR2 SYGVNS. The J segment lost 5 bases and the V segment lost 6 bases, leaving 6 bases of the junction unmatched. This CDR3 is built from 14 residues. CDR3 loop: CASSLAGGSHEQYF. The DNA for the CDR3 is TGTGCCAGCAGCCTAGCGGGAGGTAGTCACGAGCAGTACTTC.

This chain links TRBV5-1 with TRBJ2-1, with D possibly being TRBD2 (6 bases). Looked up from germline, CDR1 is SGHRS and CDR2 is YFSETQ. The CDR3 loop spans 16 amino acids. The germline V and J ends were trimmed by 3 bases and 10 bases, with 23 bases remaining between them. The CDR3 reads CASSSGRETRFSEQFF. In DNA form, the CDR3 reads TGCGCCAGCAGCTCTGGCCGCGAGACTAGATTCTCGGAGCAGTTCTTC.

This rearrangement joins TRBV27 to TRBJ2-3, with 7 nucleotides matching TRBD2. CDR1 MNHEY and CDR2 SMNVEV come from the germline V gene (reference sequence). Losses at the gene ends were 4 bases for V and 0 bases for J; bases not matched to a gene: 7. CDR3 length equals 16 residues. CDR3 DNA: TGTGCCAGCAGTTGGTCTAGCGGCTATAGCACAGATACGCAGTATTTT. Residues: CASSWSSGYSTDTQYF.

The chain combines TRBV30 with TRBJ2-4; 7 nucleotides match TRBD2. V trimming: 2 bases; J trimming: 7 bases; junction bases outside the gene matches: 11. The V gene's germline CDR1 is GTSNPN and CDR2 SVGIG (reference sequence). This CDR3 contains 15 residues. The CDR3 nucleotides are TGTGCCTGGAGTTTACGGGGCGGGGGTGGGAACATTCAGTACTTC. Translating gives CAWSLRGGGGNIQYF.

The chain carries TRBV5-1 and TRBJ1-1; tentative D call: TRBD1 (6 bases). The germline CDR1 and CDR2 sequences are SGHRS and YFSETQ. The V and J ends lost 4 bases and 1 base respectively, with 8 bases between them. This CDR3 spans 13 amino acids. CDR3 loop: CASSHRENTEAFF. The DNA for the CDR3 is TGCGCCAGCAGCCACAGGGAGAACACTGAAGCTTTCTTT.

The chain carries TRBV30 and TRBJ1-6, with D unresolved. Between the trimmed V and J ends, which lost 0 bases and 6 bases, there was a span of 9 bases. Germline assignment: CDR1 GTSNPN and CDR2 SVGIG (reference sequence). The CDR3 sequence is 14 residues long. As DNA, the CDR3 is TGTGCCTGGAGTGTAGGGAGCGGTAATTCACCCCTCCACTTT. Translation: CAWSVGSGNSPLHF. Filled out from reference TRBV30 and TRBJ1-6, the complete variable domain reads SQTIHQWPATLVQPVGSPLSLECTVEGTSNPNLYWYRQAAGRGLQLLFYSVGIGQISSEVPQNLSASRPQDRQFILSSKKLLLSDSGFYLCAWSVGSGNSPLHFGNGTRLTVT.

The gene calls are TRBV29-1 and TRBJ1-1, with D maybe TRBD1 (6 bases). Trimming left V 6 bases short and J 6 bases short, with 11 bases between. Germline CDR1 is SQVTM and CDR2 is ANQGSEA. CDR3 length: 11 amino acids. CDR3 amino acids: CSVGDIPEAFF. CDR3 DNA sequence: TGCAGCGTCGGGGACATCCCTGAAGCTTTCTTT.

The chain employs TRBV11-2 and TRBJ2-5, with TRBD2 matching 10 bases. The CDR3 has 15 amino acids. Germline CDR1 and CDR2: SGHAT and FQNNGV. The J segment lost 5 bases and the V segment lost 5 bases, leaving 8 bases of the junction unmatched. This CDR3 is CASSRTSGSSETQYF. The CDR3 DNA is TGTGCCAGCAGCCGGACTAGCGGCAGTTCGGAGACCCAGTACTTC.

The chain links TRBV15 to TRBJ1-2, with 7 bases aligning to TRBD1. Trimming took 3 bases from V and 6 from J; bases not matched to a gene: 7. This CDR3 is 14 amino acids long. Germline V lookup: CDR1 LNHNV, CDR2 YYDKDF (reference sequence). The CDR3 nucleotides read TGTGCCACCAGCAGCGCCGGGACAGCAAATGGCTACACCTTC. This codes for CATSSAGTANGYTF. Full variable domain (outside the CDR3, taken from reference TRBV15 and TRBJ1-2): DAMVIQNPRYQVTQFGKPVTLSCSQTLNHNVMYWYQQKSSQAPKLLFHYYDKDFNNEADTPDNFQSRRPNTSFCFLDIRSPGLGDTAMYLCATSSAGTANGYTFGSGTRLTVV.

A note on this clone: The sample holds other DNA sequences that translate to the same CDR3. The rearrangement links TRBV27 to TRBJ1-5; D not resolved. Per the germline V gene, CDR1 is MNHEY and CDR2 is SMNVEV (reference sequence). V gave up 3 bases and J gave up 5 bases, with 8 bases separating them. This CDR3 comprises 13 residues. CDR3 nucleotides: TGTGCCAGCAGTTTTAGGCGGGATCAGCCCCAGCATTTT. As protein: CASSFRRDQPQHF.

CDR3 sequence reads: CASSVGTSGSTDTQYF. CDR3 bases: TGTGCCAGCAGCGTAGGGACTAGCGGGAGCACAGATACGCAGTATTTT. The rearrangement uses TRBV9 and TRBJ2-3; TRBD2 agrees at 11 bases. After removal of 0 bases from V and 0 bases from J, the junction contained 0 bases not matched to a gene. This CDR3 is 16 amino acids long. Germline CDR1 and CDR2: SGDLS and YYNGEE. The whole variable domain, filled in from reference TRBV9 and TRBJ2-3, reads DSGVTQTPKHLITATGQRVTLRCSPRSGDLSVYWYQQSLDQGLQFLIQYYNGEERAKGNILERFSAQQFPDLHSELNLSSLELGDSALYFCASSVGTSGSTDTQYFGPGTRLTVL.

The rearrangement uses TRBV5-1 and TRBJ2-1; TRBD2 aligns across 11 bases. Germline assignment: CDR1 SGHRS and CDR2 YFSETQ. This CDR3 contains 15 residues. V lost 4 bases, J lost 5 bases, and 5 bases stayed unmatched. The CDR3 protein is CASSPGLADDNEQFF. The DNA for the CDR3 is TGCGCCAGCAGCCCGGGACTAGCGGATGACAATGAGCAGTTCTTC.

This chain links TRBV7-2 with TRBJ2-7, with 15 bases aligning to TRBD2. The CDR3 loop spans 17 amino acids. Per germline, CDR1 SGHTA and CDR2 FQGNSA. J lost 0 bases, V lost 5 bases, and 5 bases had no gene match. The CDR3 region is CASSPGLAGGRSYEQYF. The CDR3 DNA reads as TGTGCCAGCAGCCCGGGACTAGCGGGAGGTCGCTCCTACGAGCAGTACTTC.

The sample holds one count of this clone. This chain uses TRBV14 with TRBJ2-7; 12 bases align to TRBD2. The J segment lost 9 bases and the V segment lost 4 bases, leaving 10 bases of the junction unmatched. The CDR3 has 15 amino acids. Germline CDR1 is SGHDN and CDR2 is FVKESK. The CDR3 sequence: CASSRGLAGFGAQYF. As DNA, the CDR3 is TGTGCCAGCAGCCGAGGACTAGCGGGGTTCGGGGCGCAGTACTTC.

The chain is built from TRBV29-1 and TRBJ2-2, with D possibly TRBD1 on 6 matching bases. Germline V gene data show CDR1 as SQVTM and CDR2 as ANQGSEA. The CDR3 is 13 amino acids. Trimming removed 7 bases at V and 3 bases at J, with 12 bases between. The chain's CDR3 is CSGSGAYTGELFF. CDR3 coding DNA: TGCAGCGGTTCAGGGGCTTACACCGGGGAGCTGTTTTTT.

The rearrangement uses TRBV30 and TRBJ1-4, with 9 bases identical to TRBD1. V trimming: 2 bases; J trimming: 2 bases; junction bases outside the gene matches: 9. The germline gives CDR1 GTSNPN, CDR2 SVGIG (reference sequence). CDR3 length: 17 amino acids. The CDR3 here is CAWSQTGGFVTNEKLFF. The CDR3 DNA reads TGTGCCTGGAGTCAGACAGGGGGTTTCGTGACTAATGAAAAACTGTTTTTT.

The chain combines TRBV7-8 with TRBJ1-2; unclear D gene. V was clipped by 1 base and J by 4 bases, with 4 bases between them. The CDR3 is 12 residues long. In germline, CDR1 is SGHVS, CDR2 FQNEAQ. The CDR3 sequence: CASSLGLYGYTF. CDR3 DNA: TGTGCCAGCAGCTTAGGTCTCTATGGCTACACCTTC.

The genes are TRBV5-4 and TRBJ1-5, with 9 bases identical to TRBD1. This CDR3 is 17 amino acids long. V was clipped by 4 bases and J by 3 bases; unmatched bases: 11. The V gene's germline CDR1 is SGHNT and CDR2 YYREEE (reference sequence). CDR3 sequence: CASSKAGQGDDNQPQHF. CDR3 DNA sequence: TGTGCCAGCAGCAAGGCGGGACAGGGTGACGACAATCAGCCCCAGCATTTT. Full variable domain (rest looked up from reference TRBV5-4 and TRBJ1-5): ETGVTQSPTHLIKTRGQQVTLRCSSQSGHNTVSWYQQALGQGPQFIFQYYREEENGRGNFPPRFSGLQFPNYSSELNVNALELDDSALYLCASSKAGQGDDNQPQHFGDGTRLSIL.

The chain uses TRBV7-3 and TRBJ1-1, with TRBD1 matching over 7 bases. CDR3 size: 14 residues. CDR1 and CDR2 (germline): SGHTA, FQGTGA. The V gene end was trimmed by 2 bases and the J gene end by 2 bases; junction bases not matched to a gene: 2. The DNA of the CDR3 is TGTGCCAGCAGCTTAGAAGGGGGCAACACTGAAGCTTTCTTT. This encodes CASSLEGGNTEAFF. The full variable domain, rest sourced from reference TRBV7-3 and TRBJ1-1, is GAGVSQTPSNKVTEKGKYVELRCDPISGHTALYWYRQSLGQGPEFLIYFQGTGAADDSGLPNDRFFAVRPEGSVSTLKIQRTERGDSAVYLCASSLEGGNTEAFFGQGTRLTVV.

The chain couples TRBV5-1 to TRBJ1-5, with 8 bases identical to TRBD1. The germline gives CDR1 SGHRS, CDR2 YFSETQ. The length of the CDR3 is 14 residues. Trimming removed 0 bases from V and 5 bases from J; junction bases left unmatched: 1. The CDR3 loop is CASSLEGQDQPQHF. CDR3 coding DNA: TGCGCCAGCAGCTTGGAGGGACAGGATCAGCCCCAGCATTTT.

This chain connects TRBV28 to TRBJ2-1, with D possibly matching TRBD1 (6 bases). V was shortened by 8 bases and J by 7 bases, with 21 bases between the two germline ends. CDR1 and CDR2 from the germline V gene are MDHEN and SYDVKM. The length of the CDR3 is 15 residues. The CDR3 coding sequence is TGTGCCAGCTCAAGACAGGCCCGGGGTGGGAATGAGCAGTTCTTC. As protein: CASSRQARGGNEQFF.

CDR3 DNA: TGTGCCAGCAGCCGAGGGACAGGACGCACCGGGGAGCTGTTTTTT. Protein product: CASSRGTGRTGELFF. The chain links TRBV7-9 to TRBJ2-2, with 8 positions matching TRBD1. The CDR3 is 15 amino acids. V was pared by 5 bases and J by 4 bases, with 6 bases of the junction left unmatched. Germline CDR1 and CDR2: SEHNR and FQNEAQ (reference sequence).

The V call is TRBV5-1, the J call TRBJ2-7; 8 nucleotides align to TRBD2. The ends lost 0 bases at V and 3 bases at J; junction bases unmatched: 11. The CDR3 has 17 amino acids. CDR1 is SGHRS, CDR2 YFSETQ, per germline. The CDR3 DNA sequence: TGCGCCAGCAGCTTGGGGCTCCTAGCGGGCCCTTACTACGAGCAGTACTTC. Translated: CASSLGLLAGPYYEQYF.